What follows describes a single T cell receptor (beta chain). What it binds is not known. Every PCR got spiked synthetic TCR analog templates. Method: immunoSEQ multiplex PCR; TCRdb's copy keeps in-frame clones and lacks some. Of around 100,000 clones listed, around 86% were seen once; the top ten hold 2%. These data are taken from a study of PD-L1 blockade in urothelial cancer. In the study overall: The analyses of blood took place 3 weeks (second dose) and 6 weeks after treatment start.

Study-wide findings and caveats: More expansion of tumor-associated blood clones, seen at 3 weeks, marked durable-benefit patients.

The time point was: pretreatment peripheral blood. Locally advanced or metastatic urothelial carcinoma was diagnosed in the patients. The CDR3 extends over 15 amino acids. Germline assignment: CDR1 MNHEY and CDR2 SMNVEV (reference sequence). V dropped 6 bases and J dropped 0 bases, with 9 bases sitting between them. The V gene is TRBV27, the J gene TRBJ1-6; D is possibly TRBD1 (5 bases). The specimen was PBMCs, collected around atezolizumab (anti-PD-L1) treatment. This clonotype originated in a man in his sixties with urothelial cancer. The CDR3 sequence: CASRPGLSYNSPLHF. The CDR3 nucleotides are TGTGCCAGCAGGCCAGGGCTCTCCTATAATTCACCCCTCCACTTT.